The 5 T cell receptor beta chains in this list originate from one sample, sequenced in a study of vaccination effects on CD4 cells after COVID-19. What these receptors recognize is not known. Before any sequencing was done, the ViraFEST assay used viral peptide pools to expand antigen-specific CD4+ T cells. Once cultured for 10 to 11 days, the cells underwent separation to obtain CD4+ T cells. Either the mRNA-1273 or the BNT162b2 vaccine was given to participants as two doses. Profiling relied on immunoSEQ multiplex PCR, and the TCRdb table lists in-frame clones only, not all of them. Here the sample spans around 81,000 clones, around four fifths being singletons. The specimen was CD4+ T cells from PBMCs cultured with HCoV-OC43 spike peptides, collected after COVID-19 vaccination. Sample subset: HCoV-OC43 spike overlapping peptide pool stimulation. All receptors come from a human donor who received a COVID-19 vaccine.

This clone occurred a few times. The V and J genes are TRBV7-2 and TRBJ1-4, with D possibly being TRBD1 (5 bases). Trimming took 5 bases from V and 5 from J, leaving 12 bases between them. The germline gives CDR1 SGHTA, CDR2 FQGNSA. The CDR3 has 14 residues. CDR3: CASSPQWGNEKLFF. As DNA, the CDR3 is TGTGCCAGCAGCCCACAGTGGGGGAATGAAAAACTGTTTTTT.

The chain employs TRBV24-1 and TRBJ1-1, with a possible D match to TRBD1 (6 bases). V lost 2 bases to trimming and J lost 3 bases, with 12 bases between them. The germline V gene has CDR1 KGHDR and CDR2 SFDVKD. This CDR3 has 15 amino acids. CDR3 nucleotides: TGTGCCACCAGTGATTCCAGGGGAGGGGACACTGAAGCTTTCTTT. Translated: CATSDSRGGDTEAFF.

This chain uses TRBV6-5 with TRBJ1-2, with 11 bases that match TRBD1. The junction had 5 bases not matched to a gene; V was cut back by 7 bases and J by 7 bases. Germline V gives CDR1 MNHEY, CDR2 SVGAGI. The CDR3 runs to 13 residues. The CDR3 nucleotides are TGTGCCAGCAAGGACAGGGGGCTGTCTGGCTACACCTTC. It specifies CASKDRGLSGYTF.

The chain couples TRBV30 to TRBJ2-1; 8 positions agree with TRBD2. CDR3 length equals 17 residues. Per germline, CDR1 GTSNPN and CDR2 SVGIG (reference sequence). The V segment lost 4 bases and the J segment 3 bases; nucleotides outside the gene matches: 14. The CDR3 loop is CAWTPVAGGINYNEQFF. The DNA for the CDR3 is TGTGCCTGGACCCCCGTGGCGGGGGGCATCAACTACAATGAGCAGTTCTTC.

The V and J genes are TRBV9 and TRBJ2-3, with D possibly matching TRBD2 (6 bases). Trimming took 1 base from V and 0 from J, leaving 12 bases between them. Germline V gene sequence: CDR1 SGDLS, CDR2 YYNGEE. The CDR3 runs to 16 residues. The chain's CDR3 is CASSVLGGSSTDTQYF. CDR3 DNA sequence: TGTGCCAGCAGCGTATTGGGGGGATCTAGCACAGATACGCAGTATTTT.